This record concerns one T cell receptor beta chain sequence. This clone's antigen is unknown. No base-level quality is on record; no much larger clone is a single base apart. The germline V end is reduced by 1 base and the J end by 5 bases; junction bases left unmatched: 6. The cysteine opens and the phenylalanine closes a CDR3 of 14 amino acids. The CDR3 DNA has 42 bases and is translated from base 1. Per the germline V gene, SGHRS is the CDR1 and YFSETQ is the CDR2. The data derive from a study of blood T cell dynamics during melanoma immunotherapy (dated by TCRdb to the early 2020s). For the study in its entirety: All patients had metastatic melanoma and were given first-line pembrolizumab or nivolumab plus ipilimumab as standard of care in the United Kingdom. To find early correlates of response, the study profiled the peripheral T cell receptor repertoires of patients with metastatic melanoma both before and after one cycle of checkpoint inhibitor therapy. A training cohort was formed from consecutive patients, and a further independent group of patients from the same centre was pooled into an external validation set. The study at large found these results: Unlike progressors, patients who went on to achieve disease control showed a bifurcated reorganization of the PBMC repertoire at W3, with either increased clonality or increased diversity. The relatively small sample size was acknowledged as a potential limitation on generalization of the results. The study could not determine whether the T cell clones driving repertoire changes were melanoma-specific or reflected general immune activation.

This specimen's time point label, interpreted: week 3, after first cycle of checkpoint inhibitor. Blood samples were collected before treatment (T0) and at week 3 (W3), after the first cycle of checkpoint blockade. Except for a couple of patients with rapid clinical progression, response was assessed 12 weeks after the first infusion by RECIST 1.1; disease control meant complete response, partial response or stable disease. Any patient who had received prior systemic cancer treatment, was on concomitant immunosuppressant therapy or had synchronous other active malignancies was excluded. Bulk PBMC and plasma cell-free DNA were both sequenced for TCR beta so that circulating cells and T cell turnover could be tracked. Lymphoprep and SepMate tubes were used to isolate PBMC from blood, and red cell lysis was then performed. QIAamp DNA Blood Mini kits were used to extract DNA from PBMC and sorted T cell subsets.

Every bulk PBMC sample was loaded with the same fixed amount of approximately 0.35 ug of DNA. Following the manufacturer instructions, the immunoSEQ TCRb Assay kit was used to amplify TCR beta CDR3 sequences from genomic DNA. The KAPA Library Quantification Kit for Illumina platforms was used to quantify the pooled libraries by qPCR. Pooled libraries were clustered at about 0.6-1.2 pM and sequenced on an Illumina NextSeq 500. The study's processing was this. TCR data were analyzed using immunoSEQ ANALYZER and the R LymphoSeq package. A rearrangement efficiency score was calculated as productive divided by the sum of productive and non-productive CDR3 sequences. Clonality was measured with the Gini coefficient and diversity with the Renyi index at alpha=1, compared pairwise between timepoints within each patient. In LymphoSeq, clonal relatedness was computed using an edit distance of 3, and repertoire similarity was computed using the Bhattacharyya coefficient. To classify response, a linear discriminant analysis based on week-3 changes in clonality and diversity was built with the R MASS and caret packages. As stored in TCRdb, this immuneACCESS dataset retains in-frame rearrangements with V and J assigned. A fraction of the clones does not appear; measured against another copy, unresolved V genes explain less than half of the discrepancy, and the remainder lacks a known reason. Clone size and the V and J calls come from that table; the DNA yielded D and trimming. The sample table lists roughly 12,000 clones, around 82% of them with a count of one. The ten biggest clones cover more than 15% of the sample.

This sample comprised blood, obtained from a patient treated with checkpoint blockade. The TCR comes from a human donor with melanoma. The chain employs TRBV5-1 and TRBJ2-7; TRBD1 fits 7 bases in the junction. CDR3 region: CASSLSGQWDEQYF. The DNA sequence is TGCGCCAGCAGCTTGTCGGGACAGTGGGACGAGCAGTACTTC.